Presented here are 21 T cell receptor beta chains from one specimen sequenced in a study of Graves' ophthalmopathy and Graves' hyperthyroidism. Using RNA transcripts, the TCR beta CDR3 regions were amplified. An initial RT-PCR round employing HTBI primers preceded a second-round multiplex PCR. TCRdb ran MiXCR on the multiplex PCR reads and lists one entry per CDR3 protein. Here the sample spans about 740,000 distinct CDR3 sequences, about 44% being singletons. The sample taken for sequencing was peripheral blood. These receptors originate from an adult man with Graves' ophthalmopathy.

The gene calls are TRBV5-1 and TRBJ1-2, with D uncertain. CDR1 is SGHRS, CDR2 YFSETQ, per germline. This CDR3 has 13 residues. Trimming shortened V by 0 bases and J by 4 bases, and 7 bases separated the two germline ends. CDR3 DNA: TGCGCCAGCAGCTTGGACGTGGGCTATGGCTACACCTTC. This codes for CASSLDVGYGYTF.

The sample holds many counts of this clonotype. The CDR3, as DNA: TGTGCCAGCAGCGACAGTGGGGGACTTATGTACGAGCAGTACTTC. Translation: CASSDSGGLMYEQYF. This chain connects TRBV2 to TRBJ2-7; TRBD2 might be the D (6 bases). Germline CDR1 and CDR2: SNHLY and FYNNEI. CDR3 length: 15 amino acids. The ends were cut back, 6 bases at V and 4 bases at J, with 19 bases in the middle. The full variable domain, in which reference TRBV2 and TRBJ2-7 provide the parts outside the CDR3, is EPEVTQTPSHQVTQMGQEVILRCVPISNHLYFYWYRQILGQKVEFLVSFYNNEISEKSEIFDDQFSVERPDGSNFTLKIRSTKLEDSAMYFCASSDSGGLMYEQYFGPGTRLTVT.

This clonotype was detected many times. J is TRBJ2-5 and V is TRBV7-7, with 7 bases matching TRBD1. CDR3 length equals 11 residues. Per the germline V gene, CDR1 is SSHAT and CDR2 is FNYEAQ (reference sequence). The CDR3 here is CATGDGETQYF. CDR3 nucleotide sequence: TGTGCTACAGGGGATGGGGAGACCCAGTACTTC.

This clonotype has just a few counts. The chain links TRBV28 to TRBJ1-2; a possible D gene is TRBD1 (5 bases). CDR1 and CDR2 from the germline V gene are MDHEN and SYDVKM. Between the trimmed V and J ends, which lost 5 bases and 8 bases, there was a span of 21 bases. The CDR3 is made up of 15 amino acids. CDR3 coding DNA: TGTGCCAGCAGTGCGCCGGGACGGGCGTCAGAGGGCTACACCTTC. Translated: CASSAPGRASEGYTF.

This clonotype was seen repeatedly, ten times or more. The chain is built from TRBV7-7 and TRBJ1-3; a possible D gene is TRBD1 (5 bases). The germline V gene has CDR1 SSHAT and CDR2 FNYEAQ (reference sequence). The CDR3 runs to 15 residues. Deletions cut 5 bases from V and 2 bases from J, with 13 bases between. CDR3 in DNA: TGTGCCAGCAGCCAGGGACCGACAGCTGGAAACACCATATATTTT. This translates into CASSQGPTAGNTIYF.

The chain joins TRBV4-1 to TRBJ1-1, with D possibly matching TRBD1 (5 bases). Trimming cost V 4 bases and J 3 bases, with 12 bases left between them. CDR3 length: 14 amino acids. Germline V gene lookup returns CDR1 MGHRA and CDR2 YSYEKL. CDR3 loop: CASSPYRDYTEAFF. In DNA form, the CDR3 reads TGCGCCAGCAGCCCCTACCGGGACTACACTGAAGCTTTCTTT.

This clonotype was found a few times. The CDR3 is CASSKLREDTEAFF. The CDR3 DNA reads as TGTGCCAGCAGTAAGCTCCGGGAGGACACTGAAGCTTTCTTT. The chain couples TRBV2 to TRBJ1-1; unclear D gene. CDR1 and CDR2 (germline): SNHLY, FYNNEI. V was clipped by 5 bases and J by 3 bases, with 13 bases between them. The CDR3 loop spans 14 amino acids. Supplemented by reference TRBV2 and TRBJ1-1, the full variable domain reads EPEVTQTPSHQVTQMGQEVILRCVPISNHLYFYWYRQILGQKVEFLVSFYNNEISEKSEIFDDQFSVERPDGSNFTLKIRSTKLEDSAMYFCASSKLREDTEAFFGQGTRLTVV.

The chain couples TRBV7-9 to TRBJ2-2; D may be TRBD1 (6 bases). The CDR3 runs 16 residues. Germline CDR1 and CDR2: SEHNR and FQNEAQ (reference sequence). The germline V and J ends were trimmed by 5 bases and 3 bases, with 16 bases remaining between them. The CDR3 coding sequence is TGTGCCAGCAGCCCCCTTTACAGGGTCGACACCGGGGAGCTGTTTTTT. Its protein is CASSPLYRVDTGELFF.

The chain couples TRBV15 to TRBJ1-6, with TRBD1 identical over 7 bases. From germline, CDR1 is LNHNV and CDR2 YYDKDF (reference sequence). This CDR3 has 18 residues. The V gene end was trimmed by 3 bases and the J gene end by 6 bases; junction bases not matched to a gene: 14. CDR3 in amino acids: CATSSLGRPGQSNSPLHF. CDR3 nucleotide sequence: TGTGCCACCAGCAGCTTAGGTAGACCGGGACAGAGTAATTCACCCCTCCACTTT.

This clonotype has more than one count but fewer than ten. Here the CDR3 reads CASSAGGFYGYTF. Here the CDR3 DNA reads TGTGCCAGCAGCGCAGGGGGTTTTTATGGCTACACCTTC. The rearrangement joins TRBV7-9 to TRBJ1-2, with 7 positions matching TRBD1. Trimming at V came to 5 bases and at J to 5 bases, leaving 5 bases not matched to a gene. Germline-derived CDR1 and CDR2 are SEHNR and FQNEAQ (reference sequence). This CDR3 is built from 13 residues.

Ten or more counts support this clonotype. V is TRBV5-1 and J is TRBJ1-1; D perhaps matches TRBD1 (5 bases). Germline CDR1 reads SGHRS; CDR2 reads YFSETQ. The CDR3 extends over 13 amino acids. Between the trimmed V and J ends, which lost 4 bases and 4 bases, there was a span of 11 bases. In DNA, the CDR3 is TGCGCCAGCAGCCCCGGGGCAGGCACTGAAGCTTTCTTT. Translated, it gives CASSPGAGTEAFF.

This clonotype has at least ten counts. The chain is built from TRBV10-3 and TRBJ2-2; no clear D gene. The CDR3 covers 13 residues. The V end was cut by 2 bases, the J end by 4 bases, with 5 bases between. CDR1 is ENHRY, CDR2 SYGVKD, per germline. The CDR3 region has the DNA TGTGCCATCAGTGAGCCCGGCACCGGGGAGCTGTTTTTT. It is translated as CAISEPGTGELFF.

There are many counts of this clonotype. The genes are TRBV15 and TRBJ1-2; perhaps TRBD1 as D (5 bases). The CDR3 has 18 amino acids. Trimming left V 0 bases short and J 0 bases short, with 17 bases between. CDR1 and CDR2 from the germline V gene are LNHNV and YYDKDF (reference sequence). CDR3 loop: CATSREIGDGVSNYGYTF. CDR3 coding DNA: TGTGCCACCAGCAGAGAGATAGGGGACGGAGTTTCTAACTATGGCTACACCTTC.

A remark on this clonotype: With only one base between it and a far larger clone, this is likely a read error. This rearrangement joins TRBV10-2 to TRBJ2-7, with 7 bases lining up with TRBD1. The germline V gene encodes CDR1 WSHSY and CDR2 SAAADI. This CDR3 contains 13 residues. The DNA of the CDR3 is TGCGCCAGCAGGAGACAGGGATCCTACGAGCAGCACTTC. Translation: CASRRQGSYEQHF.

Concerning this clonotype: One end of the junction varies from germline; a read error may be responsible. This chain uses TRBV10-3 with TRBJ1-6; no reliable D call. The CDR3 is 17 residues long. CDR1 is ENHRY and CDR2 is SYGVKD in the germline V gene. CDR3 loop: CASSLTVRSSYNSPLHF. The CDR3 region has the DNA TGTGCCAGCAGTTTGACCGTCAGGAGCTCCTATAATTCACCCCTCCACTTT.

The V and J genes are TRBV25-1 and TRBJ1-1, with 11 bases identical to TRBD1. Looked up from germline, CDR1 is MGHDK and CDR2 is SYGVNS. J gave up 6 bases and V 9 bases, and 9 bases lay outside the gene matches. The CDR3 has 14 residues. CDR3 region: CARTFPGQGAEAFF. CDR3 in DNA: TGTGCCAGAACATTTCCGGGACAGGGGGCTGAAGCTTTCTTT.

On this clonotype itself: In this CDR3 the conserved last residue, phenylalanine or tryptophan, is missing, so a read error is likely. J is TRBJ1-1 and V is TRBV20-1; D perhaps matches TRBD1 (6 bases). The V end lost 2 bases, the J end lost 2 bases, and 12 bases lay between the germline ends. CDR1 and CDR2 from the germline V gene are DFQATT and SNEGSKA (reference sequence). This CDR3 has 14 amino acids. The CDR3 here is CSARPDRTNTEAFS. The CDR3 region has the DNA TGCAGTGCTAGACCAGACAGGACAAACACTGAAGCTTTCTCT.

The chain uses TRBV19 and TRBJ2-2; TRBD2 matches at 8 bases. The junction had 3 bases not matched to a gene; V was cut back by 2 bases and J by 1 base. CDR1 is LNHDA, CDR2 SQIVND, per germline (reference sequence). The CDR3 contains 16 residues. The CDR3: CASSIMSGGNTGELFF. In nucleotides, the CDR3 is TGTGCCAGTAGTATAATGAGCGGGGGGAACACCGGGGAGCTGTTTTTT. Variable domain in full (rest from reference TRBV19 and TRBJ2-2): DGGITQSPKYLFRKEGQNVTLSCEQNLNHDAMYWYRQDPGQGLRLIYYSQIVNDFQKGDIAEGYSVSREKKESFPLTVTSAQKNPTAFYLCASSIMSGGNTGELFFGEGSRLTVL.

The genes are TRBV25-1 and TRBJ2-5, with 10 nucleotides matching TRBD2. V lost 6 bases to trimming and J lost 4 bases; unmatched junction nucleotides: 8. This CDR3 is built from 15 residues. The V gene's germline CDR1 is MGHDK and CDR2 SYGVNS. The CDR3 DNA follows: TGTGCCAGCAGCCAAACCCCTAGCGGGAGAGAGACCCAGTACTTC. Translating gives CASSQTPSGRETQYF.

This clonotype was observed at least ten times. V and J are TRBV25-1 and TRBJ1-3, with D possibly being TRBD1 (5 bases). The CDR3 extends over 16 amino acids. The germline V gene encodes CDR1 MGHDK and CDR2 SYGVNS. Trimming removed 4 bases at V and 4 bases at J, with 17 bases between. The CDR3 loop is CASSAWGGGGGNTIYF. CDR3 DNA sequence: TGTGCCAGCAGTGCATGGGGGGGAGGAGGAGGAAACACCATATATTTT.

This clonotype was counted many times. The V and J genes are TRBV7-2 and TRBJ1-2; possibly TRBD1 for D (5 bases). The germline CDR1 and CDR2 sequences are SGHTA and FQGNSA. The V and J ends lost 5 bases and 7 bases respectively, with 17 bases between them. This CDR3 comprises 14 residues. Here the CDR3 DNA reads TGTGCCAGCAGCCCAGACTGGGGGGGATCTGGCTACACCTTC. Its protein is CASSPDWGGSGYTF.